This T cell receptor beta chain emerged from a study of technical replicates of blood from several donors. Data came from immunoSEQ multiplex PCR; TCRdb stores just in-frame clones and leaves some out. The sample contains 100,000 or so clones, approximately 94% of which appear only once. The clonotype comes from a human donor in good health. The sequenced sample consisted of T cells isolated from PBMCs.

The CDR3 DNA follows: TGCGCCAGCAGCATGAGCGGGGGGGACTGGGAGACCCAGTACTTC. Protein sequence: CASSMSGGDWETQYF. J is TRBJ2-5 and V is TRBV5-1, with TRBD2 matching 10 bases. V lost 4 bases, J lost 5 bases, and 8 bases stayed unmatched. Germline CDR1 is SGHRS and CDR2 is YFSETQ. The CDR3 runs 15 residues. The whole variable domain, filled in from reference TRBV5-1 and TRBJ2-5, reads KAGVTQTPRYLIKTRGQQVTLSCSPISGHRSVSWYQQTPGQGLQFLFEYFSETQRNKGNFPGRFSGRQFSNSRSEMNVSTLELGDSALYLCASSMSGGDWETQYFGPGTRLLVL.